This TCR beta chain comes out of a study of metastatic and nonmetastatic thyroid tumors. Study in general: From malignant and benign thyroid patients, repertoires in blood and in tumor or nodule tissue were compared. Study observations and caveats: Significantly greater TCR beta diversity was reportedly found in malignant thyroid tumors than in benign nodules (in blood and tumor).

Patients were all untreated before their thyroid surgery. Comment on this clone: Its target is not known. A much larger clonotype is one base distant, so this may be a read error.

In the study's own analysis: In papillary thyroid cancer, a distant-metastasis classifier was built using CDR3 differences across clinicopathological groups. MiXCR re-clonotyped the PCR reads for TCRdb. The V and J calls come from TCRdb's annotation, not from the publication. The sample includes tens of thousands of clones, under 25% of them seen just once. V lost 3 bases to trimming and J lost 4 bases, with 8 bases between them. Germline CDR1 SGHTA, CDR2 FQGNSA. This CDR3 region has 13 residues. This chain links TRBV7-2 with TRBJ2-3; unclear D gene. The sequenced sample was blood. The source of this sequence is a female donor with papillary thyroid cancer or a benign thyroid nodule (not recorded which). Some clones in this sample may be carry-over from other donors' samples. CDR3 residues: CASSFRLADTQYF. The CDR3 DNA is TGTGCCAGCAGCTTCCGGCTAGCAGATACGCAGTATTTT.